The rows below give T cell receptor beta chains drawn from one sample of a study of T cell responses to AZD1222 COVID-19 vaccine. Method: immunoSEQ multiplex PCR; TCRdb's copy keeps in-frame clones and lacks some. The sample shows over 150,000 clones, 88% of them seen only once. The material sequenced was peripheral blood, taken on day 0 of AZD1222 vaccination. All receptors derive from an adult in good health. CDR3s leave out the opening cysteine and the closing phenylalanine or tryptophan.

V gene	CDR3 protein
TRBV7-2	ASSLAGQGPDEQY
TRBV7-2	ASSSPGGSYEQY
TRBV7-9	ASSSPRVHYGYT
TRBV11-2	ASSRPGNTIY
TRBV7-9	ASSALDGDNSPLH
TRBV6-5	ASSYPDQGRNTIY
TRBV7-9	ASSTQAWQGQDEQY
TRBV13	ASSFSENTEAF
TRBV27	ASSADRPDRGGGNQPQH
TRBV28	ASSLLPPGGGNSPLH
TRBV3-1/TRBV3-2	ASSRGPRTDTQY
TRBV30	AWRTASTEAF
TRBV25-1	ASSEPPNTGGRQY
TRBV5-1	ASSFGTGEETQY
TRBV28	ASSLAGVNNEQF
TRBV7-3	ASSLSRGMNTEAF
TRBV23-1	ASTIGTVYGYT
TRBV11-3	ASSKGLATADTQY
TRBV7-3	ASSLNPPGSSYEQY
TRBV29-1	SVVLSAKKLF
TRBV28	ATEGRNNEKLF
TRBV7-2	ASSFGHQNTEAF
TRBV7-3	ASSFGLIEEAF
TRBV7-2	ASSLAVRGGEQY
TRBV3-1/TRBV3-2	ASSQVSNYGYT
TRBV9	ASSVADQNTEAF
TRBV4-1	ASSPDRGRLGTGELF
TRBV28	ASSFSGTIVTQY
TRBV7-2	ASSLGRARNYGYT
TRBV28	ASRFPTAADTQY
TRBV19	ASSIQGSGANVLT
TRBV9	ASSVGTRFTDTQY
TRBV6-5	ASTTGLGEAF
TRBV5-1	ASSLGGPRLLDSGNTIY
TRBV10-1	ASSWKDNEQF
TRBV2	ASSESYRATGELF
TRBV28	ATEGGEQY
TRBV30	AWSGPLRGTEAF
TRBV10-1	ASSGGLAGSSYEQY
TRBV7-2	ASSLAGGGTGELF
TRBV11-2	ASSLVAGADNEQF
TRBV5-4	ASSRSYEQY
TRBV5-6	ASRAARQGSYEQY
TRBV7-9	ASSLGQGSHEQF
TRBV5-4	ASSLEGLGTEAF
TRBV11-2	ASSRGEGRETQY
TRBV21-1	ASSKKVGAQNEQF
TRBV12-3/TRBV12-4	ASSLGNTIY
TRBV19	ASMGDTLRYT
TRBV6-6	ASSYAREFEAF
TRBV29-1	STSSQAPRSETQY
TRBV9	ASSSPARGGTDTQY
TRBV6-5	ASIMEGWGTEAF
TRBV19	ASSIRREQY
TRBV12-5	ASGSPGTLNTEAF
TRBV28	ASSSSARSYT
TRBV7-2	ASSLATGRETQY
TRBV30	AWNSGGREQY
TRBV14	ASNLQGAYEQY
TRBV7-6	ASSVGPMVAYEQY